The 24 T cell receptor beta chains in this list originate from one sample, sequenced in a study of shared clonotypes between healthy human individuals. CD45RO-negative, CCR7-positively selected cells formed the naive CD8 fraction, excluding terminally differentiated effector memory CD45RA+ cells. TCRdb keeps only in-frame clones here, not all; method: immunoSEQ multiplex PCR. The table records around 2,000,000 clones, 85% to 95% of them present only once. Sequenced sample: naive CD8+ T cells from PBMCs. Source of these receptors: a man aged 18 to 29 in good health. Some clones in this sample may be carry-over from other donors' samples.

V usage is TRBV2 and J usage is TRBJ2-7; D is perhaps TRBD2 (7 bases). Germline V gene data show CDR1 as SNHLY and CDR2 as FYNNEI. V dropped 4 bases and J dropped 1 base, with 14 bases sitting between them. This CDR3 comprises 15 residues. The CDR3 coding sequence is TGTGCCAGCAGTGTGGGAGGGGGTTTATCCTACGAGCAGTACTTC. This encodes CASSVGGGLSYEQYF. Full variable domain (missing parts from reference TRBV2 and TRBJ2-7): EPEVTQTPSHQVTQMGQEVILRCVPISNHLYFYWYRQILGQKVEFLVSFYNNEISEKSEIFDDQFSVERPDGSNFTLKIRSTKLEDSAMYFCASSVGGGLSYEQYFGPGTRLTVT.

The chain carries TRBV7-9 and TRBJ2-3, with 9 bases matching TRBD1. J was trimmed by 0 bases and V by 5 bases; bases with no gene match: 6. Per germline, CDR1 SEHNR and CDR2 FQNEAQ (reference sequence). The CDR3 consists of 16 residues. CDR3 in DNA: TGTGCCAGCAGCCCGCGACAGGGGGACAGCACAGATACGCAGTATTTT. Protein product: CASSPRQGDSTDTQYF.

This chain connects TRBV5-1 to TRBJ2-5, with a tentative D call TRBD1 (7 bases). The length of the CDR3 is 14 residues. Trimming shortened V by 2 bases and J by 2 bases, and 10 bases separated the two germline ends. Germline V lookup: CDR1 SGHRS, CDR2 YFSETQ. The CDR3 DNA reads as TGCGCCAGCAGCTTTGCGGGACAGCAAGAGACCCAGTACTTC. It is translated as CASSFAGQQETQYF.

With regard to this clone: Other nucleotide sequences from this sample produce the same CDR3. This chain links TRBV9 with TRBJ1-5; D remains ambiguous. The CDR3 is 13 residues long. Germline V gives CDR1 SGDLS, CDR2 YYNGEE. V shed 0 bases and J shed 4 bases, with 5 bases lying between them. The CDR3 bases are TGTGCCAGCAGCGTAGGGTCTAATCAGCCCCAGCATTTT. Translating it yields CASSVGSNQPQHF.

The genes are TRBV25-1 and TRBJ1-2; perhaps TRBD1 as D (5 bases). CDR1 and CDR2 from the germline V gene are MGHDK and SYGVNS. This CDR3 contains 13 residues. Trimming pared 9 bases from V and 3 bases from J, leaving 14 bases between. The chain's CDR3 is CASRGVFDYGYTF. Written as DNA, the CDR3 is TGTGCCAGTCGGGGGGTTTTTGACTATGGCTACACCTTC.

The rearrangement uses TRBV6-1 and TRBJ2-7, with TRBD1 identical over 8 bases. The germline V gene has CDR1 MNHNS and CDR2 SASEGT. This CDR3 spans 16 amino acids. The ends lost 2 bases at V and 4 bases at J; junction bases unmatched: 10. CDR3 loop: CASSERWAGGSYEQYF. CDR3 in DNA: TGTGCCAGCAGTGAAAGATGGGCAGGGGGCTCTTACGAGCAGTACTTC.

The CDR3: CASSLGGYEQFF. CDR3 nucleotides: TGTGCCAGCAGCTTAGGGGGGTATGAGCAGTTCTTC. V usage is TRBV7-8 and J usage is TRBJ2-1; D is perhaps TRBD1 or TRBD2 (5 bases each). The CDR3 is 12 amino acids. Germline lookup yields CDR1 SGHVS and CDR2 FQNEAQ. V shed 1 base and J shed 8 bases, with 6 bases lying between them.

In its sample, this clone was seen once. V is TRBV7-9 and J is TRBJ2-7; possible D gene TRBD2, 6 bases. Trimming removed 2 bases from V and 3 bases from J, with 17 bases in between. Germline CDR1 SEHNR, CDR2 FQNEAQ (reference sequence). This CDR3 has 16 residues. As DNA, the CDR3 is TGTGCCAGCAGCTTACTGTCGGGATGGGGGGACTACGAGCAGTACTTC. Encoded protein: CASSLLSGWGDYEQYF.

The J gene is TRBJ2-1, the V gene TRBV5-1; D not resolved. This CDR3 spans 12 amino acids. Germline V gene sequence: CDR1 SGHRS, CDR2 YFSETQ. The V gene lost 3 bases and the J gene lost 7 bases, with 8 bases spanning the gap. The CDR3 spells CASSYISNEQFF. DNA for the CDR3: TGCGCCAGCAGCTACATCTCGAATGAGCAGTTCTTC.

The CDR3 region has the DNA TGTGCCAGCAGCTTAAGCGGGAGGGCTGCAGATACGCAGTATTTT. Its protein product is CASSLSGRAADTQYF. The chain recombines TRBV5-4 with TRBJ2-3, with 10 bases matching TRBD2. The CDR3 is 15 residues long. Per the germline V gene, CDR1 is SGHNT and CDR2 is YYREEE (reference sequence). Trimming took 2 bases from V and 4 from J; bases not matched to a gene: 4. The full variable domain, rest sourced from reference TRBV5-4 and TRBJ2-3, is ETGVTQSPTHLIKTRGQQVTLRCSSQSGHNTVSWYQQALGQGPQFIFQYYREEENGRGNFPPRFSGLQFPNYSSELNVNALELDDSALYLCASSLSGRAADTQYFGPGTRLTVL.

This chain joins TRBV28 and TRBJ2-3; D gene ambiguous. Germline V gene sequence: CDR1 MDHEN, CDR2 SYDVKM. The germline V and J ends were trimmed by 4 bases and 4 bases, with 6 bases remaining between them. The CDR3 covers 12 residues. As DNA, the CDR3 is TGTGCCAGCAGTTCGTCGTCAGATACGCAGTATTTT. As protein: CASSSSSDTQYF.

The V call is TRBV4-1, the J call TRBJ1-1, with D possibly matching TRBD1 (5 bases). This CDR3 comprises 15 residues. Trimming shortened V by 3 bases and J by 1 base, and 12 bases separated the two germline ends. Germline CDR1 and CDR2: MGHRA and YSYEKL. CDR3 protein: CASSQQSGQNTEAFF. CDR3 nucleotide sequence: TGCGCCAGCAGCCAGCAGTCTGGACAGAACACTGAAGCTTTCTTT.

V and J are TRBV19 and TRBJ2-3; 7 nucleotides line up with TRBD2. Per germline, CDR1 LNHDA and CDR2 SQIVND (reference sequence). The CDR3 consists of 12 residues. J was trimmed by 4 bases and V by 8 bases; bases with no gene match: 3. The CDR3 DNA is TGTGCCAGTTCCCGGGGGGCAGATACGCAGTATTTT. Its protein is CASSRGADTQYF. Together with reference TRBV19 and TRBJ2-3, the CDR3 gives the full variable domain: DGGITQSPKYLFRKEGQNVTLSCEQNLNHDAMYWYRQDPGQGLRLIYYSQIVNDFQKGDIAEGYSVSREKKESFPLTVTSAQKNPTAFYLCASSRGADTQYFGPGTRLTVL.

The gene calls are TRBV27 and TRBJ2-7, with 13 positions matching TRBD2. The junction had 12 bases not matched to a gene; V was cut back by 7 bases and J by 9 bases. The germline gives CDR1 MNHEY, CDR2 SMNVEV (reference sequence). The CDR3 has 15 amino acids. Written as DNA, the CDR3 is TGTGCCAGCACCGCCACTAGCGGGAGGGCGATGGGGCAGTACTTC. It translates to CASTATSGRAMGQYF.

The chain combines TRBV27 with TRBJ1-1; D remains ambiguous. This CDR3 has 13 residues. Per germline, CDR1 MNHEY and CDR2 SMNVEV (reference sequence). V lost 3 bases and J lost 4, with 9 bases in between. The CDR3 protein is CASSFIPVTEAFF. The CDR3 nucleotides are TGTGCCAGCAGTTTCATTCCAGTCACTGAAGCTTTCTTT.

This chain uses TRBV10-3 with TRBJ1-4; D unresolved. From germline, CDR1 is ENHRY and CDR2 SYGVKD. V was clipped by 6 bases and J by 5 bases, with 10 bases between them. The CDR3 has 13 amino acids. CDR3 sequence (DNA): TGTGCCATCAGAGAGGGAGAGAATGAAAAACTGTTTTTT. Its protein is CAIREGENEKLFF.

This clone has a single count. The rearrangement links TRBV6-5 to TRBJ2-1; D is possibly TRBD2 (5 bases). Trimming left V 5 bases short and J 8 bases short, with 13 bases between. This CDR3 is 13 amino acids long. Germline CDR1 reads MNHEY; CDR2 reads SVGAGI. The CDR3 nucleotides are TGTGCCAGCAGTCCTTCCCTAGCTCATGAGCAGTTCTTC. This gives the protein CASSPSLAHEQFF.

The V call is TRBV19, the J call TRBJ1-1; D not resolved. The CDR3 loop spans 14 amino acids. V was pared by 7 bases and J by 3 bases, with 15 bases between. From germline, CDR1 is LNHDA and CDR2 SQIVND (reference sequence). The CDR3 nucleotides read TGTGCCAGTACCCCCGGCCTCTTGGACACTGAAGCTTTCTTT. It translates to CASTPGLLDTEAFF.

As regards this clone: Additional DNA sequences in this sample encode the identical CDR3. The chain has TRBV4-1 and TRBJ2-1; TRBD2 aligns across 7 bases. The CDR3 consists of 15 residues. Germline V lookup: CDR1 MGHRA, CDR2 YSYEKL. V was pared by 1 base and J by 3 bases, with 3 bases of the junction left unmatched. The CDR3 nucleotides read TGCGCCAGCAGCCAAGTTCGGACTAGCTACAATGAGCAGTTCTTC. Amino acid sequence: CASSQVRTSYNEQFF.

V and J are TRBV2 and TRBJ1-1; D is unclear. Trimming removed 8 bases from V and 4 bases from J, with 8 bases in between. The CDR3 sequence is 11 residues long. Germline CDR1 reads SNHLY; CDR2 reads FYNNEI. The CDR3 sequence is CASPLGTEAFF. CDR3 bases: TGTGCCAGCCCCTTGGGCACTGAAGCTTTCTTT.

The chain couples TRBV27 to TRBJ2-1; 7 bases match TRBD2. This CDR3 has 16 residues. Looked up from germline, CDR1 is MNHEY and CDR2 is SMNVEV (reference sequence). With V trimmed by 5 bases and J by 4 bases, 11 bases remained unmatched. CDR3 protein: CASSPHPTGGYNEQFF. The CDR3 bases are TGTGCCAGCAGTCCGCATCCGACGGGGGGTTACAATGAGCAGTTCTTC.

The rearrangement joins TRBV5-1 to TRBJ2-2; 9 bases are shared with TRBD2. V was clipped by 4 bases and J by 3 bases; unmatched bases: 7. The length of the CDR3 is 16 residues. Germline loops: CDR1 SGHRS, CDR2 YFSETQ. The CDR3: CASSPSGTDYTGELFF. The DNA of the CDR3 is TGCGCCAGCAGCCCTAGCGGGACCGACTACACCGGGGAGCTGTTTTTT. Together with reference TRBV5-1 and TRBJ2-2, the CDR3 gives the full variable domain: KAGVTQTPRYLIKTRGQQVTLSCSPISGHRSVSWYQQTPGQGLQFLFEYFSETQRNKGNFPGRFSGRQFSNSRSEMNVSTLELGDSALYLCASSPSGTDYTGELFFGEGSRLTVL.

This clone was seen only a few times. Other DNA sequences from this sample encode an identical CDR3 as well. This rearrangement joins TRBV6-6 to TRBJ2-2; D not certain. From germline, CDR1 is MNHNY and CDR2 SVGAGI (reference sequence). The CDR3 length is 12 residues. Trimming removed 2 bases at V and 6 bases at J, with 4 bases between. The CDR3 bases are TGTGCCAGCAGTTACGGGGCCGGGGAGCTGTTTTTT. It translates to CASSYGAGELFF.

This clone was seen only once. This sequence joins TRBV19 and TRBJ1-1; possible D gene TRBD1, 6 bases. The CDR3 loop spans 14 amino acids. Deletions cut 2 bases from V and 4 bases from J, with 11 bases between. Germline CDR1 is LNHDA and CDR2 is SQIVND (reference sequence). CDR3 bases: TGTGCCAGTAGTATAACGGGGGCTCTCACTGAAGCTTTCTTT. Amino acids: CASSITGALTEAFF.